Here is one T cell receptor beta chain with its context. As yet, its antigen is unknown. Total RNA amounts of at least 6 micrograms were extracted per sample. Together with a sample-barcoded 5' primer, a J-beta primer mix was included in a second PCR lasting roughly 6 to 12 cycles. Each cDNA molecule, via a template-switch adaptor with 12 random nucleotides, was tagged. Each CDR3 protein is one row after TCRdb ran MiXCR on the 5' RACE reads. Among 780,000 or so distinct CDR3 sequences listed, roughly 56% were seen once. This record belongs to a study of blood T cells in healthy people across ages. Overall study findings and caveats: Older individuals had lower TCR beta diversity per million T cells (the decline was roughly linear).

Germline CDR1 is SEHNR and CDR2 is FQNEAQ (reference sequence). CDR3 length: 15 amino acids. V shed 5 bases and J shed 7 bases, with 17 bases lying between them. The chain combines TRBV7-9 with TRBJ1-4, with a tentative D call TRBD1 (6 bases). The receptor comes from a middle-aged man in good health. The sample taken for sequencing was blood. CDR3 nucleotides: TGTGCCAGCAGCCACCCCTTCAAGGACAGTGAAAAACTGTTTTTT. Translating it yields CASSHPFKDSEKLFF.